A single sample gave rise to the 7 T cell receptor beta chains below, sequenced in a study of blood T cell repertoires in COVID-19. Generated by immunoSEQ multiplex PCR, the TCRdb table keeps only in-frame clones and is missing some. The sample carries approximately 240,000 clones, around nine tenths recorded once. Sequenced: peripheral blood. The receptor set was obtained from a woman aged 40 to 50 who had recovered from COVID-19.

The CDR3 region is CASSNVPGNQPQHF. The CDR3 nucleotides are TGTGCCAGTAGTAACGTCCCAGGCAATCAGCCCCAGCATTTT. This chain connects TRBV19 to TRBJ1-5; D is unclear. Trimming took 4 bases from V and 2 from J, leaving 9 bases between them. From germline, CDR1 is LNHDA and CDR2 SQIVND (reference sequence). CDR3 length: 14 residues.

This clone was counted once. The chain couples TRBV6-5 to TRBJ2-7; D uncertain. From germline, CDR1 is MNHEY and CDR2 SVGAGI. V shed 8 bases and J shed 5 bases, with 13 bases lying between them. This CDR3 has 12 amino acids. Here the CDR3 reads CASGDQSNEQYF. As DNA, the CDR3 is TGTGCCAGCGGAGACCAAAGTAACGAGCAGTACTTC.

This chain connects TRBV5-1 to TRBJ2-4; the match to TRBD1 covers 11 bases. The J segment lost 1 base and the V segment lost 4 bases, leaving 10 bases of the junction unmatched. The CDR3 is 18 residues long. CDR1 and CDR2 (germline): SGHRS, YFSETQ. CDR3 in DNA: TGCGCCAGCAGCCCGGGACAGGGGGTTGACGCTGCCAAAAACATTCAGTACTTC. It is translated as CASSPGQGVDAAKNIQYF.

This chain uses TRBV5-1 with TRBJ2-6; D may be TRBD1 (7 bases). The CDR3 is made up of 18 amino acids. Germline-derived CDR1 and CDR2 are SGHRS and YFSETQ. Trimming took off 3 bases at V and 2 bases at J, with 18 bases between the two ends. The CDR3: CASSSSGQGGTGANVLTF. The CDR3 nucleotides read TGCGCCAGCAGCTCCTCGGGGCAGGGGGGAACTGGGGCCAACGTCCTGACTTTC. The full variable domain, rest sourced from reference TRBV5-1 and TRBJ2-6, is KAGVTQTPRYLIKTRGQQVTLSCSPISGHRSVSWYQQTPGQGLQFLFEYFSETQRNKGNFPGRFSGRQFSNSRSEMNVSTLELGDSALYLCASSSSGQGGTGANVLTFGAGSRLTVL.

The chain is built from TRBV19 and TRBJ2-7; D perhaps matches TRBD2 (7 bases). CDR1 LNHDA and CDR2 SQIVND come from the germline V gene (reference sequence). The CDR3 consists of 14 residues. V lost 3 bases to trimming and J lost 4 bases, with 13 bases between them. CDR3 residues: CASSIGRGPYEQYF. DNA of the CDR3: TGTGCCAGTAGTATTGGGCGGGGGCCTTACGAGCAGTACTTC.

Regarding this clone: Distinct nucleotide sequences in the sample also encode this CDR3. V is TRBV6-2 or TRBV6-3 and J is TRBJ1-5; 9 positions agree with TRBD1. Germline CDR1 MNHEY, CDR2 SVGEGT. After removal of 2 bases from V and 4 bases from J, the junction contained 6 bases not matched to a gene. This CDR3 comprises 16 residues. The CDR3 protein is CASSYRGQGGNQPQHF. CDR3 bases: TGTGCCAGCAGTTACAGGGGACAGGGAGGAAATCAGCCCCAGCATTTT.

The J gene is TRBJ1-2, the V gene TRBV13; TRBD1 aligns across 7 bases. Per the germline V gene, CDR1 is PRHDT and CDR2 is FYEKMQ (reference sequence). The J segment lost 4 bases and the V segment lost 4 bases, leaving 6 bases of the junction unmatched. CDR3 length: 14 residues. CDR3 in DNA: TGTGCCAGCAGCTCCGCGGGACAGAGCTATGGCTACACCTTC. This sequence encodes CASSSAGQSYGYTF.